This section outlines one T cell receptor (beta chain) sequence together with its context. What it binds is unknown. Replicate PCRs for sorted subsets used around 200 ng DNA; this equaled 25,000 to 35,000 T cell genomes. Sequencing used immunoSEQ multiplex PCR; TCRdb keeps in-frame clones, though not all of them. The sample consists of about 2.3 million clones, 90% to 95% of them appearing once. This specimen belongs to a study of shared clonotypes between healthy human individuals. The junction had 10 bases not matched to a gene; V was cut back by 4 bases and J by 0 bases. Per the germline V gene, CDR1 is SGHKS and CDR2 is YYEKEE (reference sequence). The CDR3 is 17 amino acids. Study observations and caveats: Compared with memory subsets, naive subsets generally had larger estimated richness. The rarefaction results pointed to incomplete sorted-subset sequencing despite large depth.

Sequencing was carried out using naive CD4+ T cells from PBMCs. Subset in this sample: CD45RA+ positively selected. The origin of this receptor is a man in his late teens or twenties in good health. Some clones in this sample may be carry-over from other donors' samples. This chain uses TRBV5-5 with TRBJ1-1, with TRBD1 matching over 9 bases. Written as DNA, the CDR3 is TGTGCCAGCAGCCTAGGACAGGGGCACTCCATGAACACTGAAGCTTTCTTT. It encodes CASSLGQGHSMNTEAFF.